This T cell receptor beta chain was observed in a study of blood T cell repertoires in COVID-19. On the study more broadly: Acute-phase and convalescent COVID-19 samples originated in the United States, Italy and Spain. The cDNA or gDNA used as material had been derived from T cells, B-cell-depleted T cells, or PBMCs.

In the study's own analysis: Reference gene primer amplification yielded estimated nucleated cell counts. Profiling relied on immunoSEQ multiplex PCR, and the TCRdb table lists in-frame clones only, not all of them. D and trimming come from the DNA, and the V and J calls and clone size come from that table. The sample has fewer than 250,000 clones, under 90% seen once; the top ten hold 4.8%. A case of COVID-19 had been met by exposed participants within 2 weeks before study entry. J was trimmed by 6 bases and V by 9 bases; bases with no gene match: 7. Germline loops: CDR1 SNHLY, CDR2 FYNNEI. This CDR3 comprises 13 residues.

Sequenced sample: PBMCs or T cells enriched from blood (not recorded which). The TCR was taken from a woman between 45 and 65 years old who had been exposed to COVID-19. This chain joins TRBV2 and TRBJ1-5, with 8 bases matching TRBD1. CDR3 sequence reads: CASGQGKGQPQHF. The CDR3 DNA reads as TGTGCCAGTGGACAGGGTAAGGGTCAGCCCCAGCATTTT.